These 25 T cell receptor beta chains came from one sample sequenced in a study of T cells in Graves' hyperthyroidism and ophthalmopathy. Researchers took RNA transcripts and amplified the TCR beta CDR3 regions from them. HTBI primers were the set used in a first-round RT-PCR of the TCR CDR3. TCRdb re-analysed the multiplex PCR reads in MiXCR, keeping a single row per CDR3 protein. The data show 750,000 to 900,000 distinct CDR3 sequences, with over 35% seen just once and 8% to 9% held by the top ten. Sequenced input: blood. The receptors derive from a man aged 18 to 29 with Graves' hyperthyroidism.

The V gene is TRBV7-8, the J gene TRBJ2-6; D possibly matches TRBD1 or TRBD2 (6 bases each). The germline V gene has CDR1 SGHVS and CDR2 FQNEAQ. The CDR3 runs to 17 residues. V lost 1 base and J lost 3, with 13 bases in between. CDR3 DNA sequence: TGTGCCAGCAGCTTAGATTCGGGGGCATATGGGGCCAACGTCCTGACTTTC. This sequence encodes CASSLDSGAYGANVLTF.

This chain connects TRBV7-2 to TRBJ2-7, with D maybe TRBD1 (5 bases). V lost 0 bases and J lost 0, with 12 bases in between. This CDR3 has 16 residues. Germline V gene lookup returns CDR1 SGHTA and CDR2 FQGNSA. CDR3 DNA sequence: TGTGCCAGCAGCTTAGCCGGAACAGGAGCCTCCTACGAGCAGTACTTC. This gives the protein CASSLAGTGASYEQYF.

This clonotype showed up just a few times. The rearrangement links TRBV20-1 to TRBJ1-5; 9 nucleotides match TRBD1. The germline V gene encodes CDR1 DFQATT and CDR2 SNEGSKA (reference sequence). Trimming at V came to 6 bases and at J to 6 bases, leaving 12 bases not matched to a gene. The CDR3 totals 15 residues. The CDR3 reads CSATTGGVGGQPQHF. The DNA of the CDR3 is TGCAGTGCAACCACAGGGGGCGTGGGCGGTCAGCCCCAGCATTTT.

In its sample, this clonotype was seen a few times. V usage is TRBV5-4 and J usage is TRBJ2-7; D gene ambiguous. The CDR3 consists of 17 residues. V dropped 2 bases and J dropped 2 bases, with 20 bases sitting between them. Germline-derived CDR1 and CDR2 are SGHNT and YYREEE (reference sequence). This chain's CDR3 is CASSFRLLSRSTYEQYF. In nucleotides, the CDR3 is TGTGCCAGCAGCTTCAGGCTACTCTCTCGCAGTACCTACGAGCAGTACTTC.

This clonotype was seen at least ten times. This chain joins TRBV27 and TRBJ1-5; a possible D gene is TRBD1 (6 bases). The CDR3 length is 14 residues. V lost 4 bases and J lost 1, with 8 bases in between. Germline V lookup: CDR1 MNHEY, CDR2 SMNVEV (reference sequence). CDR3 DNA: TGTGCCAGCAGTTGGGGGGGCAGCAATCAGCCCCAGCATTTT. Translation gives CASSWGGSNQPQHF.

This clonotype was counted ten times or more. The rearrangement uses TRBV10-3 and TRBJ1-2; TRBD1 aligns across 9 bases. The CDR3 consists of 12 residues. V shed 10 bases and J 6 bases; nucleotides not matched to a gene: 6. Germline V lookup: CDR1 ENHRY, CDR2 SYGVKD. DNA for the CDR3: TGTGCCACCAGGGGACAGGGAGATGGCTACACCTTC. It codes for CATRGQGDGYTF.

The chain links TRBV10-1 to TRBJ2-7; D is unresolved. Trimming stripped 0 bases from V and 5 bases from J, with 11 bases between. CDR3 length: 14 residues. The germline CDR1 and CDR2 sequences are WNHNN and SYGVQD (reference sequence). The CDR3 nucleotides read TGCGCCAGCAGTGAGTCGGGTTTGAGAAACGAGCAGTACTTC. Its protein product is CASSESGLRNEQYF.

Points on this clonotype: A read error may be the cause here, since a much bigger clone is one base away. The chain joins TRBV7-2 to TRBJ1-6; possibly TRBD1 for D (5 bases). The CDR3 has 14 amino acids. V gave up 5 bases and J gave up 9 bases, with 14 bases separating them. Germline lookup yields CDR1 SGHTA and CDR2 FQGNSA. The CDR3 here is CASSQTACPSPLHF. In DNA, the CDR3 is TGTGCCAGCAGCCAGACAGCTTGTCCTTCACCCCTCCACTTT.

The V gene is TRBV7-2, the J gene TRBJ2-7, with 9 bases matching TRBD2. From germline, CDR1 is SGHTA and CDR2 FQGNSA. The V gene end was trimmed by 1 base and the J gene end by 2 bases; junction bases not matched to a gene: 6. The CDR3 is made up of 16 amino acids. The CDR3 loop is CASSLVSLAGTYEQYF. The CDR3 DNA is TGTGCCAGCAGCTTAGTATCCCTAGCGGGGACCTACGAGCAGTACTTC.

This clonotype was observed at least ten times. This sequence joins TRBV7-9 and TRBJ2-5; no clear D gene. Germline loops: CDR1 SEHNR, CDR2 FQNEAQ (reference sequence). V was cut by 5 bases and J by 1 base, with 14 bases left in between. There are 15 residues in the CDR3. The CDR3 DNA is TGTGCCAGCAGCCCGCGGACGGACGTCCAAGAGACCCAGTACTTC. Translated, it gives CASSPRTDVQETQYF.

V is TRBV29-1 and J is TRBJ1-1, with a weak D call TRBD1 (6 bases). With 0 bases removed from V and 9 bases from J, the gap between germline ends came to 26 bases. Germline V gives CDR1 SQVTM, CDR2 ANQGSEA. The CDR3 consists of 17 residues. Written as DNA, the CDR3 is TGCAGCGTTGAAGATATAGGGGGGGCCGGTTTAGAGATGAAAGCTTTCTTT. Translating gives CSVEDIGGAGLEMKAFF.

CDR3 bases: TGTGCCAGCGGGGGACAGGAGCAGTACTTC. Translation: CASGGQEQYF. The chain has TRBV7-3 and TRBJ2-7; TRBD1 matches 7 bases. The CDR3 covers 10 residues. V lost 8 bases, J lost 7 bases, and 2 bases stayed unmatched. Looked up from germline, CDR1 is SGHTA and CDR2 is FQGTGA.

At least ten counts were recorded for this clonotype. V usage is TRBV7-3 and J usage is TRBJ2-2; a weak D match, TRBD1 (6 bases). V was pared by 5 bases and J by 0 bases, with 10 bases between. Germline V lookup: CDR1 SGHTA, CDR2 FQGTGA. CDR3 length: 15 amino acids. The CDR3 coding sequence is TGTGCCAGCAGCAAGGACAGATCGAACACCGGGGAGCTGTTTTTT. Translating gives CASSKDRSNTGELFF. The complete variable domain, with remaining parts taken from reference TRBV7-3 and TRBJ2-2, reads GAGVSQTPSNKVTEKGKYVELRCDPISGHTALYWYRQSLGQGPEFLIYFQGTGAADDSGLPNDRFFAVRPEGSVSTLKIQRTERGDSAVYLCASSKDRSNTGELFFGEGSRLTVL.

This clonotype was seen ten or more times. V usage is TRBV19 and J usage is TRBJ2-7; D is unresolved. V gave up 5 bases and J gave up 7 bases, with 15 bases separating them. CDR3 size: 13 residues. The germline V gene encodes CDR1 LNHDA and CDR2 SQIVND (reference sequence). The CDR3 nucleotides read TGTGCCAGTAGTCCCCTCGGTCCTCGGGAGCAGTACTTC. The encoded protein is CASSPLGPREQYF.

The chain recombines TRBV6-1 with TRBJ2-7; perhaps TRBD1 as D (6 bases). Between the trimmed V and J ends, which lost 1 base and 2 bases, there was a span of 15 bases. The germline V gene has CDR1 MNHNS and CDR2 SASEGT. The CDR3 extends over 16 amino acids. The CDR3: CASSEGAIDRPYEQYF. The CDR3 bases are TGTGCCAGCAGTGAAGGGGCCATAGACAGGCCCTACGAGCAGTACTTC.

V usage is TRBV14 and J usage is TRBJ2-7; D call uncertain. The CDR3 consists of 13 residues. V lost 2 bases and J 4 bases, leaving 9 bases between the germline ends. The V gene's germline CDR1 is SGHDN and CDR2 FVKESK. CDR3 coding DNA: TGTGCCAGCAGCCAACTACTTGGATACGAGCAGTACTTC. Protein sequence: CASSQLLGYEQYF.

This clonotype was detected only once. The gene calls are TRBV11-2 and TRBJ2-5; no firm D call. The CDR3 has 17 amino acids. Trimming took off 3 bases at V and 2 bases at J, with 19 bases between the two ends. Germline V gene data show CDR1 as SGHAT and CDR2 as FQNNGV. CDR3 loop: CASSFSPPRRRQETQYF. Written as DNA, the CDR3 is TGTGCCAGCAGCTTTAGCCCCCCCCGGCGCCGACAAGAGACCCAGTACTTC.

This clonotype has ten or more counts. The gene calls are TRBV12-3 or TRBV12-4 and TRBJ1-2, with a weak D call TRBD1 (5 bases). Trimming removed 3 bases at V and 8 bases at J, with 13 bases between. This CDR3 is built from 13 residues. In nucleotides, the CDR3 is TGTGCCAGCAGTTTGAGGCAGGGCAGAGGCTACACCTTC. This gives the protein CASSLRQGRGYTF.

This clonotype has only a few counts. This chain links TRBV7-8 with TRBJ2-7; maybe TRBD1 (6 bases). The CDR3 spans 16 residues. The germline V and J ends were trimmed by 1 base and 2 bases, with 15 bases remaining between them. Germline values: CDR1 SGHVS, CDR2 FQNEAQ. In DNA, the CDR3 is TGTGCCAGCAGCTTAGGGACGGGACATCTAACCTACGAGCAGTACTTC. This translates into CASSLGTGHLTYEQYF.

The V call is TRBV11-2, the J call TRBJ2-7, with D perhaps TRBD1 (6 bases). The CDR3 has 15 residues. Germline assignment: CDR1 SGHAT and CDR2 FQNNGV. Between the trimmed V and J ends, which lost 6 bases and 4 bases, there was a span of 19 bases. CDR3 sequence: CASRPQQGLAYEQYF. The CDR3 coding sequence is TGTGCCAGCAGACCCCAACAGGGTCTAGCTTACGAGCAGTACTTC.

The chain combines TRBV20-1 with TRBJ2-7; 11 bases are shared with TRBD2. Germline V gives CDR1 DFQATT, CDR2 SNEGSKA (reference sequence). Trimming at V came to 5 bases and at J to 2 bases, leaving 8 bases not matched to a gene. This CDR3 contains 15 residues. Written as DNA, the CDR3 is TGCAGTGCTGGAGGGACTAGCGGTGATACCTACGAGCAGTACTTC. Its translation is CSAGGTSGDTYEQYF.

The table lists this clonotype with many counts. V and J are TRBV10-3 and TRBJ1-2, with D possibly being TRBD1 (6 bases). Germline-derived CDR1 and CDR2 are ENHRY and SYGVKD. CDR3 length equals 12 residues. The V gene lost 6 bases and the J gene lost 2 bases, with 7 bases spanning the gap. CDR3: CAISGQNYGYTF. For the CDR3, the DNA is TGTGCCATCAGCGGACAGAACTATGGCTACACCTTC.

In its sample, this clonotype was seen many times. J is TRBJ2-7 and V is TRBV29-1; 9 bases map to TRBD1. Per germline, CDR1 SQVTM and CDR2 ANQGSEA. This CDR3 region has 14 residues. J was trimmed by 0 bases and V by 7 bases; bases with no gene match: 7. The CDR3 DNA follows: TGCAGCGCGGGTGAGGGACAGGGCTCCTACGAGCAGTACTTC. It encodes CSAGEGQGSYEQYF.

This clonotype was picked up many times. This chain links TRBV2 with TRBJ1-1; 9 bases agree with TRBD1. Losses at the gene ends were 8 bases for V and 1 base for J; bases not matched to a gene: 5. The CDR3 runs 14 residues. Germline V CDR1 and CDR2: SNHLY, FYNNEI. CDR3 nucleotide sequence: TGTGCCAGCCCGGACAGGGGTTCGAACACTGAAGCTTTCTTT. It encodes CASPDRGSNTEAFF.

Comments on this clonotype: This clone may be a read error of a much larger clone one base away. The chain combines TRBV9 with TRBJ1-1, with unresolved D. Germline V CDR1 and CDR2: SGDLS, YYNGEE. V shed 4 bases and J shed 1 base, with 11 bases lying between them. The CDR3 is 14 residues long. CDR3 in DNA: TGTGCCAGCAGCCGAGAGGACGGGAACACTGAAGCTTTCTTT. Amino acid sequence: CASSREDGNTEAFF.